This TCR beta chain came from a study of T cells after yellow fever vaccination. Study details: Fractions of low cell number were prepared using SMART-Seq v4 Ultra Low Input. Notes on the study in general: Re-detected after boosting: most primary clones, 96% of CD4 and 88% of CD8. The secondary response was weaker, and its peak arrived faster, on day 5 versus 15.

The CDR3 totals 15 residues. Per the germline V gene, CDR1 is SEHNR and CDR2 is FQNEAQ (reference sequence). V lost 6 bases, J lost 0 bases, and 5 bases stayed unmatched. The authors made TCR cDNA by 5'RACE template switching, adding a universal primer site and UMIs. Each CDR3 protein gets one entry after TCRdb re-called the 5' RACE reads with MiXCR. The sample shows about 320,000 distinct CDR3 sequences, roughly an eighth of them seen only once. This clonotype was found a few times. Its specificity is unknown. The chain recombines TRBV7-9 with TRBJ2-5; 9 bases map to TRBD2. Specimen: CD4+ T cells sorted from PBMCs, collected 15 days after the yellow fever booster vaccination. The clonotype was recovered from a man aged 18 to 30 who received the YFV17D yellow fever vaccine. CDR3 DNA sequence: TGTGCCAGCAGGGAGGGACTAGCCGACCAAGAGACCCAGTACTTC. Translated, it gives CASREGLADQETQYF.